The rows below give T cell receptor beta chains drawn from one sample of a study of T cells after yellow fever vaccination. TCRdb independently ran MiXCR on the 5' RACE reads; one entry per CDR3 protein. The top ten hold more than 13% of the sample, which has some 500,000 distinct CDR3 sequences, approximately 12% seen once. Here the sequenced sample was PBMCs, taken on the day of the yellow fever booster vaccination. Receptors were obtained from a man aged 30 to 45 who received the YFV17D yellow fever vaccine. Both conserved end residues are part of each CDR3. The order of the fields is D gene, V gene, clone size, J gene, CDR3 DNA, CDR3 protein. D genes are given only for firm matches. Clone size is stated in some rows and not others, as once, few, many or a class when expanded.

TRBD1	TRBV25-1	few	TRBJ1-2	TGTGCCAGCAGTGAAGGGGACAGGACTGGCTACACCTTC	CASSEGDRTGYTF
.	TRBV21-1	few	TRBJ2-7	TGTGCCAGCAGCAAAGGTCTACGAGAGCAGTACTTC	CASSKGLREQYF
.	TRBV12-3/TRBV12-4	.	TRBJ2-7	TGTGCCAGCAGTTTATCCGGGGGTAGTGCCGAGCAGTACTTC	CASSLSGGSAEQYF
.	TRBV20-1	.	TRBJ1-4	TGCAGTGCTACCGGACAGACAACTAATGAAAAACTGTTTTTT	CSATGQTTNEKLFF
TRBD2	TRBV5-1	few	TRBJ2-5	TGCGCCAGCAGCCTCCCAGCGGGAGCGCCCCGGGAGACCCAGTACTTC	CASSLPAGAPRETQYF
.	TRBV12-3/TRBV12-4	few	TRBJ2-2	TGTGCCAGCATAGTTGGACCCCGCCCCGGGGAGCTGTTTTTT	CASIVGPRPGELFF
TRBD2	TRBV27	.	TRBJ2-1	TGTGCCAGCAGTTTATGGGAGGGCCTCAGGGATGAGCAGTTCTTC	CASSLWEGLRDEQFF
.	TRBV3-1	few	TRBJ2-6	TGTGCCAGCAGCCAAAGGGCGACAGCGGGCGTCCTGACTTTC	CASSQRATAGVLTF
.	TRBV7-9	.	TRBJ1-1	TGTGCCAGCAGCCAAGCGTGGGGTGAAGCTTTCTTT	CASSQAWGEAFF
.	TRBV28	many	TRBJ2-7	TGTGCCAGCATCCCCGGGGGTTTCGTGGGGGGCGAGCAGTACTTC	CASIPGGFVGGEQYF
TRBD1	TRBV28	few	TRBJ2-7	TGTGCCAGCGAAATCCGGGACAGGGGGGGCGAGCAGTACTTC	CASEIRDRGGEQYF
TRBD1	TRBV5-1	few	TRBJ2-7	TGCGCCAGCAGCATTTCAGGGACAGGGGAGGGGCAGTACTTC	CASSISGTGEGQYF
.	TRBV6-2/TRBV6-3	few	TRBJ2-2	TGTGCCAGCAGTACCTCGGGGCCTTCAACACCCGGGGAGCTGTTTTTT	CASSTSGPSTPGELFF
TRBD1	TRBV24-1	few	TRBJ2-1	TGTGCCACCATCTCCTCTTACGGGGACAGAGACTACAATGAGCAGTTCTTC	CATISSYGDRDYNEQFF
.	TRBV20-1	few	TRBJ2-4	TGCAGTGCTAGCGGGACTTCCCGAAACATTCAGTACTTC	CSASGTSRNIQYF
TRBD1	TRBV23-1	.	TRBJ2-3	TGCGCCAGCAGTCAATCGGTGGACAGGGGTTTGAAGGGCACAGATACGCAGTATTTT	CASSQSVDRGLKGTDTQYF
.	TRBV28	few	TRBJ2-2	TGTGCCAGCAGTTTATTATCCAGGGAGCTGTTTTTT	CASSLLSRELFF
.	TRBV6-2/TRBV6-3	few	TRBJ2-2	TGTGCCAGCAGCGTCGGGACTGCGAACACCGGGGAGCTGTTTTTT	CASSVGTANTGELFF
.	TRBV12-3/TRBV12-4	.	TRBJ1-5	TGTGCCAGCAGTTCGGGCCCCAGGGCGCGTCCCCAGCCCCAGCATTTT	CASSSGPRARPQPQHF
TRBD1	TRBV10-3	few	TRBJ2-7	TGTGCCATCAGTGAGTCCCGGTTGGGACAGGCCTACGAGCAGTACTTC	CAISESRLGQAYEQYF
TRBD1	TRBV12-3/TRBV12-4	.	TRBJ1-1	TGTGCCAGCACCCGGACAGGGGGCAATGAAGCTTTCTTT	CASTRTGGNEAFF
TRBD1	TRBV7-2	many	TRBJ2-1	TGTGCCAGCAGCAAAGAGGGGACAGGGACGCCCAATGAGCAGTTCTTC	CASSKEGTGTPNEQFF
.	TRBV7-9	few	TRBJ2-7	TGTGCCAGCAGCTTGTGGAGCTCCTACGAGCAGTACTTC	CASSLWSSYEQYF
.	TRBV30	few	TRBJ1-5	TGTGCCTGGTCCCGGGCCCTCAATCAGCCCCAGCATTTT	CAWSRALNQPQHF
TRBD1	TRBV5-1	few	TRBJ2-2	TGCGCCAGCAGAGGGGGCTCCACGACCACCGGGGAGCTGTTTTTT	CASRGGSTTTGELFF
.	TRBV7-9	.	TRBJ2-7	TGTGCCAGCAGCTTGGGGCGGAAGTCCTACGAGCAGTACTTC	CASSLGRKSYEQYF
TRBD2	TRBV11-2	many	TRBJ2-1	TGTGCCAGCAGCCCAGAGGGAGAGCTAGCGGGAGTATACAATGAGCAGTTCTTC	CASSPEGELAGVYNEQFF
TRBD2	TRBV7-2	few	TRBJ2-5	TGTGCCAGCAGCTTAGGCGGGCTAGCGGGACAAGAGACCCAGTACTTC	CASSLGGLAGQETQYF
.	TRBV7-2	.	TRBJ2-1	TGTGCCAGCAGCTCGCTGGGAGGCCCCCCTGAGCAGTTCTTC	CASSSLGGPPEQFF
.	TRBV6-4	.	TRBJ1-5	TGTGCCAGCAGTGCCCCACAGGGATCGGGTCAGCCCCAGCATTTT	CASSAPQGSGQPQHF
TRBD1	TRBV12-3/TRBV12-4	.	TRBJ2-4	TGTGCCAGCAGTTTACCCGGGACAGGAGTTAACATTCAGTACTTC	CASSLPGTGVNIQYF
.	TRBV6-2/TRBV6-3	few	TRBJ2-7	TGTGCCAGCAGTTACTCACCATACAGCCCGACGGACACCGGTGGCCCCTACGAGCAGTACTTC	CASSYSPYSPTDTGGPYEQYF
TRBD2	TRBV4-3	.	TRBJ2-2	TGCGCCAGCAGCGCTAGCGGGAGAAGTTACACCGGGGAGCTGTTTTTT	CASSASGRSYTGELFF
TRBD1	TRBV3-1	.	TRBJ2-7	TGTGCCAGCAGCCATCTGGTGCGAGGGGGCACCGAGCAGTACTTC	CASSHLVRGGTEQYF
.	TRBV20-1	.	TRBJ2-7	TGCAGTGCTTCCAAGCGGGCGCCCTACGAGCAGTACTTC	CSASKRAPYEQYF
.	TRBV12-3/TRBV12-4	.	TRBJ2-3	TGTGCCAGCAGTTTAAGCTTGCGGGACGGTCTCACAGATACGCAGTATTTT	CASSLSLRDGLTDTQYF
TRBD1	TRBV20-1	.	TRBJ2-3	TGCAGTGCTAGCGGGACAGGCACAGATACGCAGTATTTT	CSASGTGTDTQYF
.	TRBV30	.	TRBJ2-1	TGTGCCTGGAGTGTTTCTGGCACTTACGATGAGCAGTTCTTC	CAWSVSGTYDEQFF
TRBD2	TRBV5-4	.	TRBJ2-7	TGTGCCAGCGGGACTAGCGGGAGTACCTACGAGCAGTACTTC	CASGTSGSTYEQYF
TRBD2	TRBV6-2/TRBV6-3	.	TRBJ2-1	TGTGCCAGCAATTTACTAGCGGGAGGAGGTGAGCAGTTCTTC	CASNLLAGGGEQFF
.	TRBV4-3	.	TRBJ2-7	TGCGCCAGCAGCCAAGAGGAAGGCTACGAGCAGTACTTC	CASSQEEGYEQYF
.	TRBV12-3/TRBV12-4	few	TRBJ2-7	TGTGCCAGCAGGTCCGACATATCCTACGAGCAGTACTTC	CASRSDISYEQYF
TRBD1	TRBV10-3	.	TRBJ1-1	TGTGCCATCAGCCCGGGACAGCCGTCCCTTGGCACTGAAGCTTTCTTT	CAISPGQPSLGTEAFF
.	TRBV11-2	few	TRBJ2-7	TGTGCCAGCAGCGGTACCGGGACACACGAGCAGTACTTC	CASSGTGTHEQYF
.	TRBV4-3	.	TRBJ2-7	TGCGCCAGCAGCCCATCCGATAGGGGGTACCACGAGCAGTACTTC	CASSPSDRGYHEQYF